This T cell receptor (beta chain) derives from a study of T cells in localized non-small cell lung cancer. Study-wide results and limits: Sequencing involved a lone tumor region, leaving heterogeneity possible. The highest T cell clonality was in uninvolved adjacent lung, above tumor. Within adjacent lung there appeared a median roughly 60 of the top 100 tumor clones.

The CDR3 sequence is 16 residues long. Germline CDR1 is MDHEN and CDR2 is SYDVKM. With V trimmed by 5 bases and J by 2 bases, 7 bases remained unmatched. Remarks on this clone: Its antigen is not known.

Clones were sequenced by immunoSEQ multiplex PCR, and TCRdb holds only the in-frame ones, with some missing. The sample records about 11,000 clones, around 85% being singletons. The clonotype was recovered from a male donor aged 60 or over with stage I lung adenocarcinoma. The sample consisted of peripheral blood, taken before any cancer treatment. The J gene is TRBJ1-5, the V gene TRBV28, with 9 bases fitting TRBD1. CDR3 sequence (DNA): TGTGCCAGCAGTCAAGGGGACAGGGCGGGCAATCAGCCCCAGCATTTT. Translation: CASSQGDRAGNQPQHF.